The rows below give T cell receptor beta chains drawn from one sample of a study of sequential checkpoint blockade in melanoma. Using immunoSEQ multiplex PCR, the repertoire was profiled, and TCRdb retains in-frame clones only, with some absent. Of 6,000 to 9,500 clones in the sample, about 28% are singletons; the top ten hold 5.4%. This sample comprised tumor tissue (inferred from file names), obtained from a patient given nivolumab and ipilimumab in sequence. Every receptor here comes from a human donor with melanoma. CDR3s include the opening cysteine and the closing phenylalanine or tryptophan. Each record gives: V gene, J gene, CDR3 protein.

V gene: TRBV19; J gene: TRBJ2-1; CDR3 protein: CASSFHESSEQFF
V gene: TRBV30; J gene: TRBJ2-3; CDR3 protein: CAWSARGDTQYF
V gene: TRBV6-7; J gene: TRBJ1-1; CDR3 protein: CARGQGSEAFF
V gene: TRBV15; J gene: TRBJ1-2; CDR3 protein: CATSRGDSTGANYGYTF
V gene: TRBV9; J gene: TRBJ2-1; CDR3 protein: CASSVTSNEQFF
V gene: TRBV18; J gene: TRBJ1-1; CDR3 protein: CASSLGDGEAFF
V gene: TRBV19; J gene: TRBJ1-4; CDR3 protein: CASSSGTGNEKLFF
V gene: TRBV12-5; J gene: TRBJ2-5; CDR3 protein: CASGQQGAETQYF
V gene: TRBV11-3; J gene: TRBJ2-3; CDR3 protein: CASSSSGESTDTQYF
V gene: TRBV10-2; J gene: TRBJ1-5; CDR3 protein: CASSESSVEPQHF
V gene: TRBV18; J gene: TRBJ2-1; CDR3 protein: CASSPPNSGGNEQFF
V gene: TRBV12-5; J gene: TRBJ1-6; CDR3 protein: CACRSGPHNSPLHF
V gene: TRBV11-3; J gene: TRBJ2-7; CDR3 protein: CASSLGGRGMPYEQYF
V gene: TRBV9; J gene: TRBJ2-1; CDR3 protein: CASSGTGANSYNEQFF
V gene: TRBV30; J gene: TRBJ1-5; CDR3 protein: CAWSRDSNQPQHF
V gene: TRBV5-1; J gene: TRBJ2-3; CDR3 protein: CQQLATHPGTDTQYF
V gene: TRBV6-8; J gene: TRBJ1-6; CDR3 protein: CASSYIGRQGGNSPLHF
V gene: TRBV11-3; J gene: TRBJ1-6; CDR3 protein: CASSLRGTGGGPLHF
V gene: TRBV5-1; J gene: TRBJ2-5; CDR3 protein: CASSLAPRTSETQYF
V gene: TRBV6-8; J gene: TRBJ1-3; CDR3 protein: CAINPGAEGNTIYF
V gene: TRBV9; J gene: TRBJ1-2; CDR3 protein: CASSVETTGGEGGFRYGYTF
V gene: TRBV6-8; J gene: TRBJ2-3; CDR3 protein: CASSLSPGGRTDTQYF
V gene: TRBV6-8; J gene: TRBJ2-3; CDR3 protein: CASSAPLEADTQYF
V gene: TRBV6-8; J gene: TRBJ1-2; CDR3 protein: CASSARQGLYGYTF
V gene: TRBV30; J gene: TRBJ1-4; CDR3 protein: CAWSRGEKLFF
V gene: TRBV10-3; J gene: TRBJ2-7; CDR3 protein: CAISESRGASGLYKQYF
V gene: TRBV5-1; J gene: TRBJ1-5; CDR3 protein: CASSSGIGSNQPQHF
V gene: TRBV12-5; J gene: TRBJ2-7; CDR3 protein: CASGLAPEGPRNEQYF
V gene: TRBV29-1; J gene: TRBJ2-7; CDR3 protein: CSVDGDNSYEQYF
V gene: TRBV12-5; J gene: TRBJ2-1; CDR3 protein: CASGQGLAANEQFF
V gene: TRBV11-3; J gene: TRBJ1-4; CDR3 protein: CASRAGTGHEKLFF
V gene: TRBV11-3; J gene: TRBJ2-4; CDR3 protein: CASSLALAKNIQYF
V gene: TRBV6-8; J gene: TRBJ2-2; CDR3 protein: CASRGLAGEVAGELFF
V gene: TRBV9; J gene: TRBJ2-7; CDR3 protein: CASSVEVGGYEQYF
V gene: TRBV18; J gene: TRBJ1-2; CDR3 protein: CASSLDNYGYTF
V gene: TRBV6-8; J gene: TRBJ2-5; CDR3 protein: CASKRTVQETQYF
V gene: TRBV9; J gene: TRBJ1-1; CDR3 protein: CASSTQENMNTEAFF
V gene: TRBV6-8; J gene: TRBJ1-5; CDR3 protein: CATATGAGQPQHF
V gene: TRBV5-1; J gene: TRBJ2-5; CDR3 protein: CASSKTRTGETQYF
V gene: TRBV6-8; J gene: TRBJ2-1; CDR3 protein: CASTPAPKGDEQFF
V gene: TRBV5-1; J gene: TRBJ1-1; CDR3 protein: CASSFGAGVKNTEAFF
V gene: TRBV6-8; J gene: TRBJ2-6; CDR3 protein: CASSPAPAVVAGANVLTF
V gene: TRBV11-3; J gene: TRBJ1-2; CDR3 protein: CASSPSGGTVYGYTF
V gene: TRBV19; J gene: TRBJ2-5; CDR3 protein: CASSIAASQETQYF
V gene: TRBV30; J gene: TRBJ1-6; CDR3 protein: CAWNGRYNSPLHF
V gene: TRBV14; J gene: TRBJ2-5; CDR3 protein: CASSRQTSGRAETQYF
V gene: TRBV19; J gene: TRBJ2-2; CDR3 protein: CASSAQGWTGELFF
V gene: TRBV9; J gene: TRBJ2-2; CDR3 protein: CASRAGNTGELFF